Listed below are T cell receptor beta chains from one sample, sequenced in a study of blood T cell repertoires in COVID-19. The data were produced by immunoSEQ multiplex PCR, yet TCRdb's version contains in-frame clones alone and is incomplete. The sample records about 76,000 clones, under 95% being singletons. The source material was peripheral blood. These TCRs come from a human donor in a cohort sampled during active COVID-19. Each CDR3 is given with its conserved first and last residue. D genes are given only for firm matches. For some rows the clone size is stated as once, few or many, or as a class when expanded; others skip it.

abundance	v_gene	d_gene	j_gene	CDR3nt	CDR3aa
NA	TRBV7-8	NA	TRBJ1-5	TGTGCCAGCAGCTTAGAGGGAGGGCATATCAATCAGCCCCAGCATTTT	CASSLEGGHINQPQHF
NA	TRBV4-3	NA	TRBJ1-1	TGCGCCAGCAGGTACAGTGGGAACACTGAAGCTTTCTTT	CASRYSGNTEAFF
NA	TRBV21-1	NA	TRBJ2-2	TGTGCCAGCAGCAAAGTGCCAGCGGGGGGTTCGAACACCGGGGAGCTGTTTTTT	CASSKVPAGGSNTGELFF
NA	TRBV30	NA	TRBJ1-1	TGTGCCTGGAATCCTACGGTGAACGCTGAAGCTTTCTTT	CAWNPTVNAEAFF
NA	TRBV7-8	NA	TRBJ2-7	TGTGCCAGCAGCTTAGACAACGCTCGCGAGCAGTACTTC	CASSLDNAREQYF
NA	TRBV27	TRBD1	TRBJ1-5	TGTGCCAGCACCCTGGACAGGGGCAATCAGCCCCAGCATTTT	CASTLDRGNQPQHF
NA	TRBV5-4	TRBD1	TRBJ2-3	TGTGCCAGCAGCTTAAACAGGGGGTCTGCGACAGATACGCAGTATTTT	CASSLNRGSATDTQYF
few	TRBV6-1	NA	TRBJ1-2	TGTGCCAGCAGTGAAATTGGAACAGGACCCTATGGCTACACCTTC	CASSEIGTGPYGYTF
NA	TRBV5-4	TRBD1	TRBJ2-7	TGTGCCAGCAGGAATATGGACAGGGAGGACTACGAGCAGTACTTC	CASRNMDREDYEQYF
NA	TRBV19	TRBD1	TRBJ2-3	TGTGCCAGTAGGCGGGACAGGGAAAAAGATACGCAGTATTTT	CASRRDREKDTQYF
NA	TRBV2	TRBD1	TRBJ2-7	TGTGCCAGCAGGGGACGGACAGGGGAGGGAGAGCAGTACTTC	CASRGRTGEGEQYF
NA	TRBV7-2	NA	TRBJ1-6	TGTGCCAGCAGCCAACAGACGAACCCCAGGTCACCCCTCCACTTT	CASSQQTNPRSPLHF
NA	TRBV7-8	NA	TRBJ1-5	TGTGCCAGCAGCTCCAGGGGTTATAGCAATCAGCCCCAGCATTTT	CASSSRGYSNQPQHF
NA	TRBV3-1/TRBV3-2	NA	TRBJ1-1	TGTGCCAGCAGCCAAACAGGGTTCACTGAAGCTTTCTTT	CASSQTGFTEAFF
NA	TRBV4-1	TRBD2	TRBJ2-1	TGCGCCAGCAGCCAAGAGCCTAGCGGGGGGGCGGGGAATGAGCAGTTCTTC	CASSQEPSGGAGNEQFF
NA	TRBV4-3	NA	TRBJ2-5	TGCGCCAGCAGCCAAGATAGAGGCGGGGTAGAGACCCAGTACTTC	CASSQDRGGVETQYF
once	TRBV10-3	TRBD2	TRBJ2-5	TGTGCCATCAGTGAGAAGCGGGGGGGCCAAGAGACCCAGTACTTC	CAISEKRGGQETQYF
NA	TRBV5-1	NA	TRBJ2-7	TGCGCCAGCAGCCGCTTGGGGGCGTCACTAAGCTCCTACGAGCAGTACTTC	CASSRLGASLSSYEQYF
NA	TRBV5-6	NA	TRBJ2-2	TGTGCCAGCAGCTTGACAGGGCTCGCCGGGGAGCTGTTTTTT	CASSLTGLAGELFF
NA	TRBV7-8	NA	TRBJ2-2	TGTGCCAGCAGCTTAATTGGCGCAGGGGACACCGGGGAGCTGTTTTTT	CASSLIGAGDTGELFF
NA	TRBV19	TRBD1	TRBJ2-1	TGTGCCAGTAGTAACCGCCCACGGGACAGGGCCTACAATGAGCAGTTCTTC	CASSNRPRDRAYNEQFF
NA	TRBV7-8	NA	TRBJ1-2	TGTGCCAGCAGCTACGGACAGACTAACTATGGCTACACCTTC	CASSYGQTNYGYTF
NA	TRBV23-1	NA	TRBJ2-3	TGCGCCAGCAGCCATCGGGGTCTCCGGAGTAATACGCAGTATTTT	CASSHRGLRSNTQYF
NA	TRBV6-5	NA	TRBJ1-2	TGTGCCAGCAGTTATGAAGAGTTCTATGGCTACACCTTC	CASSYEEFYGYTF
once	TRBV10-3	NA	TRBJ2-7	TGTGCCATCAGTGCCCCACAGGGGGGGATAAACGAGCAGTACTTC	CAISAPQGGINEQYF
NA	TRBV10-2	NA	TRBJ1-2	TGCGCCACCGCCTTGGTAGGGGACAAAGGCTACACCTTC	CATALVGDKGYTF
NA	TRBV3-1/TRBV3-2	TRBD2	TRBJ2-1	TGTGCCAGCTCTGGGACTAGCGTATACAATGAGCAGTTCTTC	CASSGTSVYNEQFF
NA	TRBV5-6	TRBD1	TRBJ1-1	TGTGCCAGCAGCTTGGATGGACCGGGACAGGGCTACACTGAAGCTTTCTTT	CASSLDGPGQGYTEAFF
NA	TRBV5-4	NA	TRBJ1-3	TGTGCCAGCAGCGCATTACTGATACGACAGGCGGGCGGAAACACCATATATTTT	CASSALLIRQAGGNTIYF
once	TRBV6-4	NA	TRBJ2-1	TGTGCCAGCAGTGACGATGGGCGGGGGCTCCGCAATGAGCAGTTCTTC	CASSDDGRGLRNEQFF
few	TRBV7-9	TRBD1	TRBJ1-5	TGTGCCAGCAGCTGGACAGGGGGAGATCAGCCCCAGCATTTT	CASSWTGGDQPQHF
NA	TRBV19	TRBD1	TRBJ1-3	TGTGCCAGTAGTCCCCAACAGGGGGCCTATGGAAACACCATATATTTT	CASSPQQGAYGNTIYF
NA	TRBV7-2	TRBD2	TRBJ2-7	TGTGCCAGCAGCTTAAGCGGGGCCAAGTTCTACGAGCAGTACTTC	CASSLSGAKFYEQYF
NA	TRBV30	TRBD1	TRBJ1-6	TGTGCCTGGAGCGCGGGGGGACAGGGAAATTCACCCCTCCACTTT	CAWSAGGQGNSPLHF
NA	TRBV2	NA	TRBJ2-3	TGTGCCAGCAGTGCAGGGTGGGATCTACTGCGTACAGATACGCAGTATTTT	CASSAGWDLLRTDTQYF
NA	TRBV27	TRBD1	TRBJ1-1	TGTGCCAGCAGTTTAACCCGACAGGGGGCGCTGGGCACTGAAGCTTTCTTT	CASSLTRQGALGTEAFF
NA	TRBV19	NA	TRBJ1-1	TGTGCCACCAGCCAGGGGTTGGCTGAAGCTTTCTTT	CATSQGLAEAFF
NA	TRBV7-2	NA	TRBJ2-4	TGTGCCAGCAGTCCCGCCGACCGCCGTAGGGGCATTCAGTACTTC	CASSPADRRRGIQYF